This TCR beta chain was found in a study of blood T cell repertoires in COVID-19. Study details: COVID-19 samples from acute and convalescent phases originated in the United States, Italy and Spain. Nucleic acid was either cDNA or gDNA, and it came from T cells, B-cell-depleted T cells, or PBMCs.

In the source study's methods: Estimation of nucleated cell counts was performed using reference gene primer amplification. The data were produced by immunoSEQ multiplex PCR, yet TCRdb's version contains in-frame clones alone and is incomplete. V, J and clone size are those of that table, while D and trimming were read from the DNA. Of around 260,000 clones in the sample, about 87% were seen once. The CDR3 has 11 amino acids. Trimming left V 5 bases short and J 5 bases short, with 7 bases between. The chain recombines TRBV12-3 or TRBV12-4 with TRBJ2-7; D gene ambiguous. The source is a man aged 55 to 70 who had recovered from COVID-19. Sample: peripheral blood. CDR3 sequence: CASSTLDEQYF. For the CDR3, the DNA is TGTGCCAGCAGTACCCTAGACGAGCAGTACTTC.